Described below is a single TCR beta chain sequence and its context. Antigen specificity is unknown. V dropped 0 bases and J dropped 6 bases, with 1 base sitting between them. This CDR3 is 11 amino acids long. Germline CDR1 SGHNT, CDR2 YYREEE (reference sequence). Generated by immunoSEQ multiplex PCR, the TCRdb table keeps only in-frame clones and is missing some. The table includes roughly 70,000 clones, about 93% detected once. The source of the sample is a study of OX40 agonist ivuxolimab in advanced cancers. Notes on the study in general: Dosing at 0.1 to 3.0 mg/kg was accompanied by clonal expansion of CD4+ and CD8+ blood T cells by week 6.

The chain combines TRBV5-4 with TRBJ2-1; D gene unclear. The clonotype comes from an adult with an advanced solid tumor such as melanoma, head and neck, liver or kidney cancer. Sequenced here: CD4+ or CD8+ T cells sorted from blood, sampled in a trial of the OX40 agonist ivuxolimab. CDR3 protein: CASSLGNEQFF. The CDR3 region has the DNA TGTGCCAGCAGCTTGGGCAATGAGCAGTTCTTC. The whole variable domain, remainder taken from reference TRBV5-4 and TRBJ2-1, is ETGVTQSPTHLIKTRGQQVTLRCSSQSGHNTVSWYQQALGQGPQFIFQYYREEENGRGNFPPRFSGLQFPNYSSELNVNALELDDSALYLCASSLGNEQFFGPGTRLTVL.